This TCR beta chain stems from a study of shared clonotypes between healthy human individuals. The germline gives CDR1 LNHNV, CDR2 YYDKDF (reference sequence). V lost 0 bases, J lost 4 bases, and 5 bases stayed unmatched. The length of the CDR3 is 16 residues. The deep-level immunoSEQ assay was used. Ten immunoSEQ deep assay plates served to sequence unsorted PBMC DNA. Profiling relied on immunoSEQ multiplex PCR, and the TCRdb table lists in-frame clones only, not all of them. The table shows roughly 500,000 clones, with over 70% occurring only once. Sequenced material: PBMCs. The V and J genes are TRBV15 and TRBJ2-5; 10 positions agree with TRBD2. This sequence was found in a woman aged 40 to 50 in good health. Some clones in this sample may be carry-over from other donors' samples. CDR3 DNA: TGTGCCACCAGCAGAGATTTCCTAGCGGGAGTAGAGACCCAGTACTTC. Amino acids: CATSRDFLAGVETQYF.